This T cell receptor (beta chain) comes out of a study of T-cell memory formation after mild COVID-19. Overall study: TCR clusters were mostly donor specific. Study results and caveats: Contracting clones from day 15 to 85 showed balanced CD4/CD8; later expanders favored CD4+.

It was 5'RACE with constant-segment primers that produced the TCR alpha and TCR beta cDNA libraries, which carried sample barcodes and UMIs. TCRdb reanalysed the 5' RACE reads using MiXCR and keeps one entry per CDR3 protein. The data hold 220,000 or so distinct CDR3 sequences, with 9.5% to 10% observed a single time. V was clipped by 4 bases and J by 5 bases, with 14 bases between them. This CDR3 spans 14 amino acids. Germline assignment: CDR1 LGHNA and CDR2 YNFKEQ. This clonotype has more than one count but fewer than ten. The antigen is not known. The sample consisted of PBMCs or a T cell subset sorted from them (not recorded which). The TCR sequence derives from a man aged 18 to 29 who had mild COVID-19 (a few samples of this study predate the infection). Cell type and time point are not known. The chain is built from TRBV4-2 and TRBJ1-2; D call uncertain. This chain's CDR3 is CASSPAGQNYGYTF. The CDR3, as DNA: TGTGCCAGCAGCCCAGCGGGTCAGAATTATGGCTACACCTTC.